The sample holds a few counts of the clone carrying this T cell receptor (beta chain). In TCRdb, the RT-PCR reads were re-called with MiXCR into one record per CDR3 protein. The sample holds approximately 720,000 distinct CDR3 sequences, approximately 14% seen once. The ends were cut back, 1 base at V and 6 bases at J, with 19 bases in the middle. The CDR3 runs to 16 residues. Germline V lookup: CDR1 SGHVS, CDR2 FQNEAQ. The sequence derives from a female donor in good health, serving as a healthy control. Sequencing was done on a sample of memory CD4+ T cells from blood. This chain connects TRBV7-8 to TRBJ2-7; D not resolved. CDR3 residues: CASSLDRIGSRREQYF. The CDR3 bases are TGTGCCAGCAGCTTAGATAGAATAGGATCTCGGCGCGAGCAGTACTTC. The full variable domain, in which reference TRBV7-8 and TRBJ2-7 provide the parts outside the CDR3, is GAGVSQSPRYKVAKRGQDVALRCDPISGHVSLFWYQQALGQGPEFLTYFQNEAQLDKSGLPSDRFFAERPEGSVSTLKIQRTQQEDSAVYLCASSLDRIGSRREQYFGPGTRLTVT.